This T cell receptor beta chain was captured by sequencing in a study of lymphopenia after photon versus proton radiotherapy. The CDR3 extends over 13 amino acids. Germline CDR1 and CDR2: ENHRY and SYGVKD. V was pared by 7 bases and J by 2 bases, with 8 bases between. Sequencing was performed with immunoSEQ multiplex PCR; in TCRdb, only in-frame clones are kept and a portion is missing. The profile covers fewer than 70,000 clones, with 87% appearing a single time and under 14% taken by the ten largest. This TCR was recovered from a man older than 75 with esophageal cancer. V is TRBV10-3 and J is TRBJ2-2; no clear D. Sequenced here: peripheral blood, sampled from a patient treated with proton-based radiotherapy. The CDR3 region is CAITPGNTGELFF. CDR3 coding DNA: TGTGCCATCACCCCGGGTAACACCGGGGAGCTGTTTTTT.